These 29 T cell receptor beta chains came from one sample sequenced in a study of T cell repertoires in cytomegalovirus infection. TCRdb re-analysed the reads in MiXCR, keeping a single row per CDR3 protein. The table shows 150,000 to 200,000 distinct CDR3 sequences, with roughly 30% occurring only once. The sequenced sample consisted of PBMCs. The receptors here all came from a human donor in good health (CMV status not recorded). Some clones in this sample may be carry-over from other donors' samples.

This clonotype was recorded a few times. The V and J genes are TRBV14 and TRBJ2-1; D remains unclear. With 6 bases removed from V and 2 bases from J, the gap between germline ends came to 11 bases. Per the germline V gene, CDR1 is SGHDN and CDR2 is FVKESK. The CDR3 has 14 residues. CDR3 in DNA: TGTGCCAGCAGGGCTAGTGACCCCTACAATGAGCAGTTCTTC. Its translation is CASRASDPYNEQFF.

This chain links TRBV20-1 with TRBJ2-1, with 10 bases aligning to TRBD2. This CDR3 has 15 residues. J gave up 7 bases and V 3 bases, and 9 bases lay outside the gene matches. Germline V gives CDR1 DFQATT, CDR2 SNEGSKA (reference sequence). The CDR3 here is CSASKAGGRGNEQFF. CDR3 sequence (DNA): TGCAGTGCTAGCAAAGCGGGGGGGAGAGGGAATGAGCAGTTCTTC.

The chain joins TRBV12-3 or TRBV12-4 to TRBJ1-1; D call uncertain. Deletions cut 5 bases from V and 1 base from J, with 11 bases between. The CDR3 is made up of 14 amino acids. The CDR3 DNA reads TGTGCCAGCAGTACCAAGGCCGGGAACACTGAAGCTTTCTTT. It yields the protein CASSTKAGNTEAFF.

A few counts support this clonotype. This sequence joins TRBV7-2 and TRBJ2-7; D uncertain. Trimming took 0 bases from V and 6 from J, leaving 15 bases between them. There are 15 residues in the CDR3. The germline V gene has CDR1 SGHTA and CDR2 FQGNSA. The CDR3 DNA sequence: TGTGCCAGCAGCTTAGCGGGTCAAGCCCAGACCGAGCAGTACTTC. It specifies CASSLAGQAQTEQYF.

This chain connects TRBV7-8 to TRBJ2-7, with D possibly TRBD1 on 5 matching bases. This CDR3 has 17 amino acids. The V end lost 4 bases, the J end lost 2 bases, and 21 bases lay between the germline ends. Germline CDR1 and CDR2: SGHVS and FQNEAQ. The CDR3 nucleotides are TGTGCCAGCAGCTCACTACGGACATCCACCATGACCTACGAGCAGTACTTC. It yields the protein CASSSLRTSTMTYEQYF.

The CDR3 spells CSVEETSAETQYF. CDR3 DNA: TGCAGCGTTGAAGAAACGTCGGCGGAGACCCAGTACTTC. The chain employs TRBV29-1 and TRBJ2-5; no reliable D call. The CDR3 consists of 13 residues. CDR1 is SQVTM, CDR2 ANQGSEA, per germline. The V end lost 0 bases, the J end lost 5 bases, and 10 bases lay between the germline ends.

This clonotype was seen only a few times. As DNA, the CDR3 is TGCGCCAGCAGCCAAGAAAAAACTAACTATGGCTACACCTTC. Translating gives CASSQEKTNYGYTF. The rearrangement uses TRBV4-1 and TRBJ1-2; D unclear. Trimming cost V 0 bases and J 0 bases, with 5 bases left between them. CDR1 is MGHRA, CDR2 YSYEKL, per germline. This CDR3 is built from 14 residues.

The sample holds many counts of this clonotype. This sequence joins TRBV7-2 and TRBJ2-5; perhaps TRBD1 as D (5 bases). Trimming pared 4 bases from V and 3 bases from J, leaving 12 bases between. Looked up from germline, CDR1 is SGHTA and CDR2 is FQGNSA. CDR3 length: 14 residues. The CDR3 protein is CASSSQGWEETQYF. CDR3 in DNA: TGTGCCAGCAGCTCCCAGGGATGGGAAGAGACCCAGTACTTC.

The genes are TRBV29-1 and TRBJ2-7, with a tentative D call TRBD1 (5 bases). This CDR3 contains 12 residues. The germline V gene has CDR1 SQVTM and CDR2 ANQGSEA. Trimming took 7 bases from V and 3 from J, leaving 13 bases between them. The CDR3 loop is CSAGRANYEQYF. CDR3 coding DNA: TGCAGCGCCGGCAGGGCTAACTACGAGCAGTACTTC.

This clonotype was counted a few times. The gene calls are TRBV12-3 or TRBV12-4 and TRBJ2-1; 7 positions match TRBD2. The J segment lost 4 bases and the V segment lost 7 bases, leaving 10 bases of the junction unmatched. The CDR3 has 15 residues. The CDR3 is CASTQRTRAYNEQFF. DNA of the CDR3: TGTGCCAGCACCCAGAGGACTAGGGCGTACAATGAGCAGTTCTTC.

As DNA, the CDR3 is TGTGCCAGCAGTTTAGATATCGGAGGCAGGGGCTCCTACGAGCAGTACTTC. Translation: CASSLDIGGRGSYEQYF. V is TRBV12-3 or TRBV12-4 and J is TRBJ2-7; D perhaps matches TRBD1 (6 bases). This CDR3 has 17 amino acids. Deletions cut 1 base from V and 0 bases from J, with 16 bases between.

The V and J genes are TRBV10-3 and TRBJ1-1, with D perhaps TRBD1 (5 bases). The CDR3 runs 14 residues. Trimming took off 0 bases at V and 2 bases at J, with 7 bases between the two ends. Germline lookup yields CDR1 ENHRY and CDR2 SYGVKD. CDR3 coding DNA: TGTGCCATCAGTGAGTCGAGGGACAACACTGAAGCTTTCTTT. Protein sequence: CAISESRDNTEAFF.

This clonotype was counted between two and nine times. V is TRBV20-1 and J is TRBJ1-1, with 8 bases identical to TRBD1. Per the germline V gene, CDR1 is DFQATT and CDR2 is SNEGSKA (reference sequence). The CDR3 runs to 15 residues. With 5 bases clipped from V and 4 bases from J, the junction kept 12 bases outside the gene matches. CDR3 protein: CSADGAGGASTEAFF. Here the CDR3 DNA reads TGCAGTGCTGATGGGGCAGGGGGCGCGAGCACTGAAGCTTTCTTT.

This clonotype was counted a few times. The chain recombines TRBV7-8 with TRBJ1-6; TRBD1 matches at 7 bases. J lost 7 bases, V lost 6 bases, and 12 bases had no gene match. Looked up from germline, CDR1 is SGHVS and CDR2 is FQNEAQ. This CDR3 has 16 amino acids. The CDR3 nucleotides are TGTGCCAGCAGTTTGTTTAGGGACAGAAGAAATTCACCCCTCCACTTT. It encodes CASSLFRDRRNSPLHF.

This chain links TRBV7-4 with TRBJ1-4, with a weak D call TRBD1 (6 bases). The CDR3 contains 17 residues. V was clipped by 2 bases and J by 7 bases, with 20 bases between them. Looked up from germline, CDR1 is SGHVT and CDR2 is SQSDAQ. CDR3 DNA sequence: TGTGCCAGCAGCTTATTGGGTCAGGGGAGGAGTGCTGAAAAACTGTTTTTT. This gives the protein CASSLLGQGRSAEKLFF.

V is TRBV7-2 and J is TRBJ2-5, with D perhaps TRBD2 (5 bases). The CDR3 runs 11 residues. CDR1 SGHTA and CDR2 FQGNSA come from the germline V gene. V lost 5 bases to trimming and J lost 5 bases, with 6 bases between them. The chain's CDR3 is CASSRRETQYF. The DNA of the CDR3 is TGTGCCAGCAGCCGGAGGGAGACCCAGTACTTC.

This clonotype was seen a few times. The chain couples TRBV12-3 or TRBV12-4 to TRBJ1-3, with 8 bases that match TRBD1. The CDR3 is 14 residues long. V dropped 5 bases and J dropped 4; count of bases not matched to a gene: 4. The CDR3 DNA is TGTGCCAGCAGTCCCCGGGACAGGGGAAACACCATATATTTT. It encodes CASSPRDRGNTIYF.

The J gene is TRBJ2-6, the V gene TRBV6-6; D is uncertain. Germline-derived CDR1 and CDR2 are MNHNY and SVGAGI (reference sequence). This CDR3 is 15 amino acids long. The ends were cut back, 1 base at V and 3 bases at J, with 7 bases in the middle. CDR3 amino acids: CASSYWGNGANVLTF. Written as DNA, the CDR3 is TGTGCCAGCAGTTACTGGGGAAATGGGGCCAACGTCCTGACTTTC.

This chain uses TRBV19 with TRBJ2-7, with TRBD2 identical over 7 bases. Germline V lookup: CDR1 LNHDA, CDR2 SQIVND (reference sequence). The CDR3 loop spans 14 amino acids. Germline trimming cut 4 bases from V and 6 bases from J; bases unmatched to any gene: 9. The CDR3 region has the DNA TGTGCCAGTAGTAGCCCGGGAGGCATCGGCGAGCAGTACTTC. This encodes CASSSPGGIGEQYF. The full variable domain, completed using reference TRBV19 and TRBJ2-7, is DGGITQSPKYLFRKEGQNVTLSCEQNLNHDAMYWYRQDPGQGLRLIYYSQIVNDFQKGDIAEGYSVSREKKESFPLTVTSAQKNPTAFYLCASSSPGGIGEQYFGPGTRLTVT.

The rearrangement joins TRBV9 to TRBJ1-3; D unresolved. This CDR3 region has 13 residues. The germline gives CDR1 SGDLS, CDR2 YYNGEE. The V gene lost 3 bases and the J gene lost 4 bases, with 8 bases spanning the gap. The CDR3: CASSGQRGNTIYF. As DNA, the CDR3 is TGTGCCAGCAGCGGTCAGAGGGGAAACACCATATATTTT.

The table lists this clonotype with a few counts. The rearrangement joins TRBV2 to TRBJ2-2, with a tentative D call TRBD1 (5 bases). Germline-derived CDR1 and CDR2 are SNHLY and FYNNEI. Trimming removed 7 bases at V and 5 bases at J, with 8 bases between. The CDR3 sequence is 12 residues long. CDR3 residues: CASTQGTGELFF. CDR3 in DNA: TGTGCCAGCACTCAGGGAACCGGGGAGCTGTTTTTT.

This clonotype came up many times. The chain links TRBV7-2 to TRBJ2-5, with a tentative D call TRBD1 (7 bases). This CDR3 region has 12 residues. V was pared by 5 bases and J by 4 bases, with 8 bases between. Germline CDR1 is SGHTA and CDR2 is FQGNSA. The CDR3 nucleotides are TGTGCCAGCAGCCAGGGGGGAGAGACCCAGTACTTC. Encoded protein: CASSQGGETQYF.

This chain connects TRBV7-2 to TRBJ2-7; 7 bases are a match to TRBD1. With V trimmed by 3 bases and J by 0 bases, 5 bases remained unmatched. The V gene's germline CDR1 is SGHTA and CDR2 FQGNSA. The CDR3 is 15 residues long. The CDR3 DNA is TGTGCCAGCAGCTTTTCCCGGGACAGCTCCTACGAGCAGTACTTC. Protein: CASSFSRDSSYEQYF.

The genes are TRBV7-6 and TRBJ2-7, with 8 bases lining up with TRBD1. V lost 1 base and J lost 3; bases outside the gene matches: 11. The CDR3 extends over 17 amino acids. Germline CDR1 is SGHVS and CDR2 is FNYEAQ. The CDR3 DNA sequence: TGTGCCAGCAGCTTAGGGGGACAGGCCCCTATTTTCTACGAGCAGTACTTC. It yields the protein CASSLGGQAPIFYEQYF.

This clonotype was detected a few times. The DNA of the CDR3 is TGTGCCAGCAGCACTGGACAGGGGGCCAGGGAGACCCAGTACTTC. The encoded protein is CASSTGQGARETQYF. The V gene is TRBV7-8, the J gene TRBJ2-5; 11 bases align to TRBD1. Trimming cost V 5 bases and J 5 bases; bases outside gene matches: 7. Germline V lookup: CDR1 SGHVS, CDR2 FQNEAQ. The CDR3 has 15 amino acids.

Only a few counts were recorded for this clonotype. The genes are TRBV2 and TRBJ1-3; no reliable D call. The V gene's germline CDR1 is SNHLY and CDR2 FYNNEI. The V gene lost 3 bases and the J gene lost 0 bases, with 12 bases spanning the gap. CDR3 length: 16 amino acids. This CDR3 reads CASSETSPDSGNTIYF. DNA of the CDR3: TGTGCCAGCAGTGAGACCAGTCCCGACTCTGGAAACACCATATATTTT.

This chain connects TRBV12-5 to TRBJ2-1, with D hard to call. Germline lookup yields CDR1 LGHNT and CDR2 FRNRAP. The V end lost 7 bases, the J end lost 9 bases, and 10 bases lay between the germline ends. The CDR3 totals 11 residues. In DNA form, the CDR3 reads TGTGCTAGTGCCCCGGCCGGTGAGCAGTTCTTC. Translated, it gives CASAPAGEQFF.

This clonotype has only a few counts. The chain carries TRBV7-2 and TRBJ1-6, with 12 bases matching TRBD1. CDR3 size: 19 residues. Germline values: CDR1 SGHTA, CDR2 FQGNSA. Trimming cost V 1 base and J 2 bases; bases outside gene matches: 6. The CDR3: CASSLGGTGGATYNSPLHF. The CDR3, as DNA: TGTGCCAGCAGCTTAGGGGGGACAGGGGGCGCGACCTATAATTCACCCCTCCACTTT.

This chain uses TRBV6-1 with TRBJ2-1; 11 positions match TRBD2. Germline V gene sequence: CDR1 MNHNS, CDR2 SASEGT. The junction had 6 bases not matched to a gene; V was cut back by 7 bases and J by 1 base. This CDR3 has 16 amino acids. CDR3: CASTRSGGGSYNEQFF. The CDR3 DNA reads as TGTGCCAGCACCCGTAGCGGGGGGGGGTCCTACAATGAGCAGTTCTTC.